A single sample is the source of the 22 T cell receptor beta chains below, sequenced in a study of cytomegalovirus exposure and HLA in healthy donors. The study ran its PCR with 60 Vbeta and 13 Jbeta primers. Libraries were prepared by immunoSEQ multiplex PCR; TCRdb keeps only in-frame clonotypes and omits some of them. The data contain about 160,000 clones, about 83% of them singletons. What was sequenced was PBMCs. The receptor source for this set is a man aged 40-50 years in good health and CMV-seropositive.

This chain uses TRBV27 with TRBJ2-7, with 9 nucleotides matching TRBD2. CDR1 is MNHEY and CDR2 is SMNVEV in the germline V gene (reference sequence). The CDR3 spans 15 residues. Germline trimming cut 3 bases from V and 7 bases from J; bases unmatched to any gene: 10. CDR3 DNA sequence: TGTGCCAGCAGTTTGGTAGCGGGAGTAGTCGGGGAGCAGTACTTC. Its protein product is CASSLVAGVVGEQYF.

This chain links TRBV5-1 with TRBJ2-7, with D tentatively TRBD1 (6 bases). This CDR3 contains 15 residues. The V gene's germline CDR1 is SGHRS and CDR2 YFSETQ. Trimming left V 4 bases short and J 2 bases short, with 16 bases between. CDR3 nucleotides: TGCGCCAGCAGCCCTTCTGCGACAGGCCCCTACGAGCAGTACTTC. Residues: CASSPSATGPYEQYF.

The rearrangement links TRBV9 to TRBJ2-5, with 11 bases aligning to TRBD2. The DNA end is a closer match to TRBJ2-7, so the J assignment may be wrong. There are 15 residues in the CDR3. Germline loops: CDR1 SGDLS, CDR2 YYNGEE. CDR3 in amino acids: CASSTSGSTAYEQYF. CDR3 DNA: TGTGCCAGCAGCACTAGCGGGAGTACGGCCTACGAGCAGTACTTC.

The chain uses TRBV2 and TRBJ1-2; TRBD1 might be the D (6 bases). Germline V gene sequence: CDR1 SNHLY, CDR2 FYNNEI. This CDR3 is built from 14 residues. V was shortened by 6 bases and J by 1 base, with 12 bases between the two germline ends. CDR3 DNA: TGTGCCAGCAGATACAGGGACCTTAACTATGGCTACACCTTC. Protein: CASRYRDLNYGYTF.

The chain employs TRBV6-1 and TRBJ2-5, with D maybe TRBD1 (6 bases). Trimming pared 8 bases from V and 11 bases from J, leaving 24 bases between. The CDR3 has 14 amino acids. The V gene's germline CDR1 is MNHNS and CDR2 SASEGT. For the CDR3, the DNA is TGTGCCAGCGGAGAGCAGGGGACCAACCGGTGGCAGTACTTC. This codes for CASGEQGTNRWQYF.

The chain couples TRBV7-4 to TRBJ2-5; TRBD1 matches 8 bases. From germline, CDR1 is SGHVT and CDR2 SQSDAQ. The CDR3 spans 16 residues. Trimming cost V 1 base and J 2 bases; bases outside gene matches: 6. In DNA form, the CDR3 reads TGTGCCAGCAGCTTAGAGAAACAGGGGGATCAAGAGACCCAGTACTTC. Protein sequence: CASSLEKQGDQETQYF.

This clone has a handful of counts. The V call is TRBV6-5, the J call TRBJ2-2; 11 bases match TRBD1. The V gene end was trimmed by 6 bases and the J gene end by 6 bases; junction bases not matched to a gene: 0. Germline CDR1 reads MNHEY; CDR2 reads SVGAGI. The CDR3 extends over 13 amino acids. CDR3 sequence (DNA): TGTGCCAGCAGGGGACAGGGGGCCGGGGAGCTGTTTTTT. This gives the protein CASRGQGAGELFF.

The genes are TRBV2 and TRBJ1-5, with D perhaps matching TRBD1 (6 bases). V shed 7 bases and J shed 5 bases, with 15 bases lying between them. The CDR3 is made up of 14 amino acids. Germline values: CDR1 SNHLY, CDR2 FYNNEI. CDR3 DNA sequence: TGTGCCAGCACCGGGACAAGACGAGATCAGCCCCAGCATTTT. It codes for CASTGTRRDQPQHF.

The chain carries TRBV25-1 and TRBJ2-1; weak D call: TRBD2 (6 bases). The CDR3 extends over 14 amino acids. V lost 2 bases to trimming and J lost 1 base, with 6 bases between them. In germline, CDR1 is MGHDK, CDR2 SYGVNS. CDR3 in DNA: TGTGCCAGCAGTGAAGCGGGATCCTACAATGAGCAGTTCTTC. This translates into CASSEAGSYNEQFF.

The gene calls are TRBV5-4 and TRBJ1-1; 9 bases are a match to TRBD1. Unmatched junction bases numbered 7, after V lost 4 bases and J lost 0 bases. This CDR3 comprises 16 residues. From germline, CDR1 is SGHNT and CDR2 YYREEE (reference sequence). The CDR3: CASSPPDRGMNTEAFF. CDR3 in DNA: TGTGCCAGCAGCCCGCCGGACAGGGGCATGAACACTGAAGCTTTCTTT.

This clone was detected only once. Here the CDR3 DNA reads TGTGCCAGCAGCCTCATTACTACTACTAGCACAGATACGCAGTATTTT. This gives the protein CASSLITTTSTDTQYF. The gene calls are TRBV11-2 and TRBJ2-3; the D is unclear. The CDR3 consists of 16 residues. The germline gives CDR1 SGHAT, CDR2 FQNNGV. Trimming cost V 5 bases and J 0 bases, with 15 bases left between them.

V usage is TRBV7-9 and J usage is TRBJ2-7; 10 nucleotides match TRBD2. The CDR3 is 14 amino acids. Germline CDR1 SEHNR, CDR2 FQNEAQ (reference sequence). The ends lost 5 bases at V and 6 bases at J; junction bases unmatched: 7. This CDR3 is CASSPSGRGGEQYF. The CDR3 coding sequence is TGTGCCAGCAGCCCAAGCGGGAGGGGGGGCGAGCAGTACTTC.

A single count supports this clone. CDR3 in DNA: TGTGCCAGTAGCCGAGCGGGGCAGTACTCTGGAAACACCATATATTTT. Translated: CASSRAGQYSGNTIYF. This rearrangement joins TRBV19 to TRBJ1-3, with D possibly TRBD1 on 5 matching bases. This CDR3 is built from 16 residues. Germline loops: CDR1 LNHDA, CDR2 SQIVND (reference sequence). V was clipped by 6 bases and J by 0 bases, with 15 bases between them. The complete variable domain, with remaining parts taken from reference TRBV19 and TRBJ1-3, reads DGGITQSPKYLFRKEGQNVTLSCEQNLNHDAMYWYRQDPGQGLRLIYYSQIVNDFQKGDIAEGYSVSREKKESFPLTVTSAQKNPTAFYLCASSRAGQYSGNTIYFGEGSWLTVV.

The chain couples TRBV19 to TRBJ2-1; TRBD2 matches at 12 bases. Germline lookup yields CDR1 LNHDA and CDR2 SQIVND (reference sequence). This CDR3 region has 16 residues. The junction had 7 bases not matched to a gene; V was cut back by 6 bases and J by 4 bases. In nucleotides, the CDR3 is TGTGCCAGTAGACATCTAGCGGGAGGGGAATACAATGAGCAGTTCTTC. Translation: CASRHLAGGEYNEQFF.

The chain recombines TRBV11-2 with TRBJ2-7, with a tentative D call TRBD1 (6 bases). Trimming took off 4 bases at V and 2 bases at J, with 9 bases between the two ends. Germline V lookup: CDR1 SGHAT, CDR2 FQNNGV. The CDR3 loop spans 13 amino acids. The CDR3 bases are TGTGCCAGCAGCTCCAGGGGTGCCTACGAGCAGTACTTC. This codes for CASSSRGAYEQYF.

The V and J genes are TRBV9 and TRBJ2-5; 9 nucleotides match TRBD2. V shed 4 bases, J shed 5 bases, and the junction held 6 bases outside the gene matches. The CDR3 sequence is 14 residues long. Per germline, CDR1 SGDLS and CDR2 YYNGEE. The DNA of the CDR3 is TGTGCCAGCAGCCCTGGGACTAGCAAGGAGACCCAGTACTTC. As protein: CASSPGTSKETQYF. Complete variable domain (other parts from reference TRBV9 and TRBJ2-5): DSGVTQTPKHLITATGQRVTLRCSPRSGDLSVYWYQQSLDQGLQFLIQYYNGEERAKGNILERFSAQQFPDLHSELNLSSLELGDSALYFCASSPGTSKETQYFGPGTRLLVL.

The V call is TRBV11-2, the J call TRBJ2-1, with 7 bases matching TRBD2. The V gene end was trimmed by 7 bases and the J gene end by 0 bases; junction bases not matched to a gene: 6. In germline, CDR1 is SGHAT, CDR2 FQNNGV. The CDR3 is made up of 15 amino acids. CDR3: CASTERDGSYNEQFF. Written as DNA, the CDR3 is TGTGCCAGCACCGAGCGGGATGGCTCCTACAATGAGCAGTTCTTC.

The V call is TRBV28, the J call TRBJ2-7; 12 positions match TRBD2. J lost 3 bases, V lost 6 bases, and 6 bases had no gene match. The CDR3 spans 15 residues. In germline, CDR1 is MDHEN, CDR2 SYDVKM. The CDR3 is CASSEPGLAGYEQYF. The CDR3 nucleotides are TGTGCCAGCAGCGAGCCGGGACTAGCGGGCTACGAGCAGTACTTC. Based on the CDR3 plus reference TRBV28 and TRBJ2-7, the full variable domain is DVKVTQSSRYLVKRTGEKVFLECVQDMDHENMFWYRQDPGLGLRLIYFSYDVKMKEKGDIPEGYSVSREKKERFSLILESASTNQTSMYLCASSEPGLAGYEQYFGPGTRLTVT.

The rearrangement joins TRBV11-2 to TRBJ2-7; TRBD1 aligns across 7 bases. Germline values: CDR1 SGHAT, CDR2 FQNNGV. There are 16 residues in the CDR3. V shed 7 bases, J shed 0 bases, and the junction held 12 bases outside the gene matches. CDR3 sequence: CASTPIRQGDSYEQYF. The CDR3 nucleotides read TGTGCCAGCACCCCTATCCGACAGGGCGACTCCTACGAGCAGTACTTC.

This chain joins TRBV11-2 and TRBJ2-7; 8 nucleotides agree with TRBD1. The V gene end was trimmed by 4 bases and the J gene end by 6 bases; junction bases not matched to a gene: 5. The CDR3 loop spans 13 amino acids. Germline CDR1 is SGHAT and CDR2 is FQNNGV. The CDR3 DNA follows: TGTGCCAGCAGCTCGCAGGGACAGGTCGAGCAGTACTTC. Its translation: CASSSQGQVEQYF.

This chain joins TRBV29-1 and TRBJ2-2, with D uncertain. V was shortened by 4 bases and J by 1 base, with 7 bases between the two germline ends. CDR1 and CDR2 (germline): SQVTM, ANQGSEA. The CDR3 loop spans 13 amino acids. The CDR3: CSVVSGNTGELFF. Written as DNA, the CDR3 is TGCAGCGTTGTTAGTGGGAACACCGGGGAGCTGTTTTTT.

This CDR3 reads CASSVSGYSNQPQHF. The CDR3 coding sequence is TGTGCCAGCAGCGTGTCAGGATATAGCAATCAGCCCCAGCATTTT. The V gene is TRBV9, the J gene TRBJ1-5; D uncertain. CDR1 and CDR2 from the germline V gene are SGDLS and YYNGEE. Trimming cost V 2 bases and J 0 bases, with 9 bases left between them. This CDR3 has 15 residues.